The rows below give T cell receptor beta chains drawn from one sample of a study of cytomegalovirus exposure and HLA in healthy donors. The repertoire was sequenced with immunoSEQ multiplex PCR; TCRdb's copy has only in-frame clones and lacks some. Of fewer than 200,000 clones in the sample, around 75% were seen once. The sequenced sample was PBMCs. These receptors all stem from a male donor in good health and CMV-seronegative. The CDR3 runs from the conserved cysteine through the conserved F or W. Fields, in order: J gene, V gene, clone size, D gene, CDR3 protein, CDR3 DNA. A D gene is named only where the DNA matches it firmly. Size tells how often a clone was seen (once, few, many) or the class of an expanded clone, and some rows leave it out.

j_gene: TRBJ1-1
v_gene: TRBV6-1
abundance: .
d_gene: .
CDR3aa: CASSDGGNTEAFF
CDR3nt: TGTGCCAGCAGTGACGGAGGGAACACTGAAGCTTTCTTT

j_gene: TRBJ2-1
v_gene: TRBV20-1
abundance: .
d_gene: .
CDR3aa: CSARGGNEQFF
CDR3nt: TGCAGTGCTAGGGGAGGCAATGAGCAGTTCTTC

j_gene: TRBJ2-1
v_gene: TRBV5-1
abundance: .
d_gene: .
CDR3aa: CASSYFPSGSTYNEQFF
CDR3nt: TGCGCCAGCAGCTACTTCCCTTCGGGATCTACCTACAATGAGCAGTTCTTC

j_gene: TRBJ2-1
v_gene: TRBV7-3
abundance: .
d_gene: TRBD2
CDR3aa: CASSLTKVAGAGEQFF
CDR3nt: TGTGCCAGCAGCTTAACGAAGGTAGCGGGGGCGGGGGAGCAGTTCTTC

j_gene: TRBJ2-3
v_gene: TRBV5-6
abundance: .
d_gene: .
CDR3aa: CASSYPGWGGTDTQYF
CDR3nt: TGTGCCAGCAGCTACCCGGGGTGGGGGGGCACAGATACGCAGTATTTT

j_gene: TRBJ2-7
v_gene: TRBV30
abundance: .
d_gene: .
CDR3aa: CAWSVRRRGGEQYF
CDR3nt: TGTGCCTGGAGTGTACGGCGTAGGGGAGGCGAGCAGTACTTC

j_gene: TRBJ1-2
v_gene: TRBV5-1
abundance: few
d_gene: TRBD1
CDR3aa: CASSLGQGRDYGYTF
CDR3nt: TGCGCCAGCAGCTTGGGACAGGGCCGTGACTATGGCTACACCTTC

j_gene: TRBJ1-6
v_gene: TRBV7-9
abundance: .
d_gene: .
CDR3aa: CASSPSSRDWHSPLHF
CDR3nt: TGTGCCAGCAGCCCTAGTTCCAGGGACTGGCATTCACCCCTCCACTTT

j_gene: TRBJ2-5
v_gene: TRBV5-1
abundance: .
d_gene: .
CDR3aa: CASSLAALEETQYF
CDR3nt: TGCGCCAGCAGCTTGGCCGCGCTCGAAGAGACCCAGTACTTC

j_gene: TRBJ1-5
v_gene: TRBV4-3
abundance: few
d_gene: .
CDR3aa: CASSQVQGNQPQHF
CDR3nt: TGCGCCAGCAGCCAGGTACAGGGCAATCAGCCCCAGCATTTT

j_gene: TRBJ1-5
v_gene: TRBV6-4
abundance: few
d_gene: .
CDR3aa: CASSDEANQPQHF
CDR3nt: TGTGCCAGCAGTGACGAGGCGAATCAGCCCCAGCATTTT

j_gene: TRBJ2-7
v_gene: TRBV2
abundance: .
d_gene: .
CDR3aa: CASSERGLHEQYF
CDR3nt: TGTGCCAGCAGTGAAAGGGGCCTCCACGAGCAGTACTTC

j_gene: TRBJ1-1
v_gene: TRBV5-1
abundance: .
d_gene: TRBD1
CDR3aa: CASSWPRDRAFSQTEAFF
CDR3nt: TGCGCCAGCAGCTGGCCGAGAGACAGGGCTTTCTCGCAAACTGAAGCTTTCTTT

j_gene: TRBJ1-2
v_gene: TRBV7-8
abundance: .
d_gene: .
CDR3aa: CASSGRMGYTF
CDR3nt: TGTGCCAGCAGCGGCAGAATGGGCTACACCTTC

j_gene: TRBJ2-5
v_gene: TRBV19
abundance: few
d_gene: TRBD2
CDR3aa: CASIGLAGDQETQYF
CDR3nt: TGTGCCAGTATAGGACTAGCGGGGGACCAAGAGACCCAGTACTTC

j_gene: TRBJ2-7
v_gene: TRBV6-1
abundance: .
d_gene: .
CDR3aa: CASRESVLSRSEQYF
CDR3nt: TGTGCCAGCAGGGAGTCAGTTCTCTCTCGCTCAGAGCAGTACTTC

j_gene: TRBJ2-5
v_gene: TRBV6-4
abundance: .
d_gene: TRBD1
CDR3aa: CASSDSGGTGETQYF
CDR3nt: TGTGCCAGCAGTGACTCGGGAGGGACAGGGGAGACCCAGTACTTC

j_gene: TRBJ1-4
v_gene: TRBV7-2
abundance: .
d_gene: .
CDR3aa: CASTQGRSTNEKLFF
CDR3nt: TGTGCCAGCACCCAGGGCCGGTCAACTAATGAAAAACTGTTTTTT

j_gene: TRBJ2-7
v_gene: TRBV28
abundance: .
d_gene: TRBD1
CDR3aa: CASSPGTGTGEWEQYF
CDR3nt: TGTGCCAGCAGCCCTGGAACCGGGACAGGGGAGTGGGAGCAGTACTTC

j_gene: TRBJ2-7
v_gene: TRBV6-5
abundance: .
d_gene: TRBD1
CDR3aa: CASSRGGQGGRYF
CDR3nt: TGTGCCAGCAGCCGAGGGGGACAGGGGGGAAGGTACTTC

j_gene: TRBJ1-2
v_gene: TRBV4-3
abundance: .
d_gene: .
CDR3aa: CASSQELQTGIGYTF
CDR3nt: TGCGCCAGCAGCCAAGAGTTACAAACAGGGATTGGCTACACCTTC

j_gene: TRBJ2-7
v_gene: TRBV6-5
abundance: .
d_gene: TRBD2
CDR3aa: CASSFGLAGAYEQYF
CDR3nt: TGTGCCAGCAGTTTCGGACTAGCGGGAGCTTACGAGCAGTACTTC

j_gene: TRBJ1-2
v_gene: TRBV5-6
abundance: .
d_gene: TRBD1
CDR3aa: CASNTYRGLWGYTF
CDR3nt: TGTGCCAGCAACACCTACAGGGGTCTATGGGGCTACACCTTC

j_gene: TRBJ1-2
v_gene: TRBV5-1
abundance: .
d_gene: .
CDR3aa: CASSSQGIGLVNYGYTF
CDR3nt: TGCGCCAGCAGCTCACAGGGTATCGGCCTCGTTAACTATGGCTACACCTTC

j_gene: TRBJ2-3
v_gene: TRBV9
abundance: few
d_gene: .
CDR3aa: CASSDQSLLGTDTQYF
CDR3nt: TGTGCCAGCAGCGATCAGTCACTCCTAGGCACAGATACGCAGTATTTT

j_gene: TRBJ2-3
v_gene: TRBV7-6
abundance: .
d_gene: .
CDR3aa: CASSDMITDTQYF
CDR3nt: TGTGCCAGTTCGGACATGATCACAGATACGCAGTATTTT

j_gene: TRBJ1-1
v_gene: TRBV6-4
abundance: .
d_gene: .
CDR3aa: CASSDSEEGEAFF
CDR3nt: TGTGCCAGCAGTGACTCGGAGGAGGGGGAAGCTTTCTTT

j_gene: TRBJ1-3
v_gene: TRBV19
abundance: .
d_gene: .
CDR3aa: CASSTQTDGSGNTIYF
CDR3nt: TGTGCCAGTAGTACCCAGACAGACGGCTCTGGAAACACCATATATTTT

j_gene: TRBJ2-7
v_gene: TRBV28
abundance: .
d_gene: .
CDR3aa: CASSLRVGGLYF
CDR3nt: TGTGCCAGCAGTTTAAGAGTTGGCGGTTTGTACTTC

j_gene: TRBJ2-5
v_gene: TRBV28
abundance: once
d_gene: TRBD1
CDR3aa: CASSLGTAAETQYF
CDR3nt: TGTGCCAGCAGTTTAGGGACAGCCGCGGAGACCCAGTACTTC

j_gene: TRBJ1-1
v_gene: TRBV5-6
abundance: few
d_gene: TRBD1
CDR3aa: CASSFWDRGLNTEAFF
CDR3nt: TGTGCCAGCAGCTTTTGGGACAGGGGGCTGAACACTGAAGCTTTCTTT

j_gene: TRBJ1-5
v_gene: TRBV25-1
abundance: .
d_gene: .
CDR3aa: CASSPGGAYNQPQHF
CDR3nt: TGTGCCAGCAGCCCCGGGGGTGCGTACAATCAGCCCCAGCATTTT

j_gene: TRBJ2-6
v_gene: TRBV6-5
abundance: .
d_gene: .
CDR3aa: CASSYDWSSGANVLTF
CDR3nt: TGTGCCAGCAGTTACGACTGGAGCTCTGGGGCCAACGTCCTGACTTTC

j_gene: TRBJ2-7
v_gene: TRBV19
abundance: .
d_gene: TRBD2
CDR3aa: CASSWTGLADSSYEQYF
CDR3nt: TGTGCCAGTTCCTGGACAGGACTAGCGGACAGCTCCTACGAGCAGTACTTC

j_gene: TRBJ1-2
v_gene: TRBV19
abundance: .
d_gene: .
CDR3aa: CASGNRAGYGYTF
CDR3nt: TGTGCCAGTGGGAACAGGGCTGGCTATGGCTACACCTTC

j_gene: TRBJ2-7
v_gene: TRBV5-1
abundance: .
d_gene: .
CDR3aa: CASKSSGGTYEQYF
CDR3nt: TGCGCCAGCAAATCCTCGGGGGGCACCTACGAGCAGTACTTC

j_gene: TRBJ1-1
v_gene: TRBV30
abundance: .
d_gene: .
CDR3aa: CAWTGGTFTEAFF
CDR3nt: TGTGCCTGGACTGGAGGTACCTTTACTGAAGCTTTCTTT

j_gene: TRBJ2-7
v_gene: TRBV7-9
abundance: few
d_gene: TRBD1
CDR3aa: CASSLPTGTAYSYEQYF
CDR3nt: TGTGCCAGCAGCTTACCCACCGGGACAGCTTACTCCTACGAGCAGTACTTC

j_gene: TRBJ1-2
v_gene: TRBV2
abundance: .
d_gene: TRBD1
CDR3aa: CASSPRQGLYGYTF
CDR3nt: TGTGCCAGCAGCCCCCGACAGGGCCTCTATGGCTACACCTTC

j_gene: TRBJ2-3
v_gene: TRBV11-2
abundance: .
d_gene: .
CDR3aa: CASGLVLRDTQYF
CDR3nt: TGTGCCAGCGGTCTGGTGCTGAGGGATACGCAGTATTTT

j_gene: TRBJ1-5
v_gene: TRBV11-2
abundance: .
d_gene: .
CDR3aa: CASSSQEAQPQHF
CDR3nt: TGTGCCAGCAGCTCACAAGAGGCACAGCCCCAGCATTTT

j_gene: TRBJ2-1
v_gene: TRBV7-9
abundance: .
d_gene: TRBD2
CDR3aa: CASSSIAGYNEQFF
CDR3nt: TGTGCCAGCAGCTCTATAGCGGGGTACAATGAGCAGTTCTTC

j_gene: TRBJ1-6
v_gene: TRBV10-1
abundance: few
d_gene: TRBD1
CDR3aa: CASSGYTGGRLWGNSPLHF
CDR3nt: TGCGCCAGCAGTGGCTACACAGGGGGCCGCCTCTGGGGTAATTCACCCCTCCACTTT

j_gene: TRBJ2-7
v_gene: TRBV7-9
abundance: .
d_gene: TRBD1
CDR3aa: CASRTGREQYF
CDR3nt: TGTGCCAGCCGGACAGGGCGCGAGCAGTACTTC